One and the same sample provided the 14 T cell receptor beta chains below, sequenced in a study of CD8+CD57+ T cells in acquired aplastic anemia (dated by TCRdb to about 2018). TCRdb names Illumina HiSeq 2000 as the instrument used. Genomic DNA served as template for TCR beta VDJ combination and CDR3 sequence profiling. Starting from the raw public reads, TCRdb applied fastp trimming at Q25, assembled clones with MiXCR and retained in-frame beta chains. Rows are unified per CDR3 protein, each entry keeping the most common DNA and genes. Recorded for this sample are approximately 170,000 distinct CDR3 sequences; approximately 52% of them occurred a single time. The ten largest make up approximately 15% of the sample. The sample comprised sorted CD4+, CD8+, or CD8+CD57+ T cells (not recorded which) from PBMCs. Receptors were obtained from a human donor in good health, serving as a control.

The gene calls are TRBV19 and TRBJ2-7; 10 bases map to TRBD1. The CDR3 runs to 16 residues. CDR1 is LNHDA and CDR2 is SQIVND in the germline V gene (reference sequence). The V gene end was trimmed by 7 bases and the J gene end by 0 bases; junction bases not matched to a gene: 9. CDR3 sequence: CASTSTGTGVSYEQYF. The CDR3 nucleotides read TGTGCCAGTACGTCGACCGGGACAGGGGTCTCCTACGAGCAGTACTTC.

The gene calls are TRBV7-9 and TRBJ2-5; D is unresolved. This CDR3 has 18 residues. V dropped 6 bases and J dropped 2 bases, with 25 bases sitting between them. Germline CDR1 is SEHNR and CDR2 is FQNEAQ (reference sequence). CDR3 coding DNA: TGTGCCAGCAGTTATTTTTCCTCCCACGAAGGTACACAAGAGACCCAGTACTTC. This translates into CASSYFSSHEGTQETQYF. Full variable domain (remainder filled in from reference TRBV7-9 and TRBJ2-5): DTGVSQNPRHKITKRGQNVTFRCDPISEHNRLYWYRQTLGQGPEFLTYFQNEAQLEKSRLLSDRFSAERPKGSFSTLEIQRTEQGDSAMYLCASSYFSSHEGTQETQYFGPGTRLLVL.

Here the CDR3 DNA reads TGTGCCAGCAGCGTAGGAATAAACGGGGGCTCTGGAAACACCATATATTTT. Amino acids: CASSVGINGGSGNTIYF. The genes are TRBV9 and TRBJ1-3, with D tentatively TRBD1 (5 bases). The ends were cut back, 0 bases at V and 0 bases at J, with 13 bases in the middle. The CDR3 contains 17 residues. Germline lookup yields CDR1 SGDLS and CDR2 YYNGEE.

V usage is TRBV12-3 or TRBV12-4 and J usage is TRBJ2-3, with D possibly TRBD1 on 6 matching bases. The CDR3 loop spans 13 amino acids. Trimming took 4 bases from V and 5 from J, leaving 10 bases between them. The CDR3 DNA is TGTGCCAGCAGTTCAGGGGATGGAGATACGCAGTATTTT. This gives the protein CASSSGDGDTQYF.

V usage is TRBV29-1 and J usage is TRBJ1-1, with no clear D. The germline V gene encodes CDR1 SQVTM and CDR2 ANQGSEA. The CDR3 sequence is 14 residues long. The V and J ends lost 7 bases and 3 bases respectively, with 18 bases between them. CDR3 amino acids: CSGKGGLADTEAFF. The CDR3 bases are TGCAGCGGGAAGGGCGGGTTGGCGGACACTGAAGCTTTCTTT.

The V gene is TRBV9, the J gene TRBJ2-7, with 9 bases lining up with TRBD1. Germline V lookup: CDR1 SGDLS, CDR2 YYNGEE. This CDR3 is 14 amino acids long. V lost 3 bases and J lost 3; bases outside the gene matches: 4. CDR3: CASSGGQGIYEQYF. CDR3 sequence (DNA): TGTGCCAGCAGCGGGGGACAGGGCATCTACGAGCAGTACTTC.

The chain is built from TRBV5-6 and TRBJ1-2; TRBD1 matches at 9 bases. This CDR3 has 15 amino acids. V trimming: 3 bases; J trimming: 4 bases; junction bases outside the gene matches: 7. Germline-derived CDR1 and CDR2 are SGHDT and YYEEEE. CDR3 nucleotide sequence: TGTGCCAGCAGCTCCCCGGGACAGGGACTCTATGGCTACACCTTC. It codes for CASSSPGQGLYGYTF.

As regards this clonotype: A read error is likely, as this CDR3 ends without the conserved phenylalanine or tryptophan. It is unclear where the CDR3 begins or ends on the DNA, so no DNA is shown, and the CDR3 is as TCRdb lists it. The chain employs TRBV6-5 and TRBJ2-7; whether TRBD2, the table's D call, matches the DNA was not checked. Inclusive of both ends, the CDR3 amounts to 9 amino acids. The germline V gene has CDR1 MNHEY and CDR2 SVGAGI. The CDR3 is CASSGGKAG.

With respect to this clonotype: This may be a read error, as it is one base from a much larger clone. The chain links TRBV9 to TRBJ1-3; TRBD1 agrees at 9 bases. From germline, CDR1 is SGDLS and CDR2 YYNGEE. The CDR3 spans 17 residues. V shed 3 bases and J 3 bases; nucleotides not matched to a gene: 10. CDR3 in DNA: TGTGCCAGCAGCGGACCGGGACAGGGAGATAGTGGAAACACCATATATTTT. Encoded protein: CASSGPGQGDSGNTIYF. Complete variable domain (other parts from reference TRBV9 and TRBJ1-3): DSGVTQTPKHLITATGQRVTLRCSPRSGDLSVYWYQQSLDQGLQFLIQYYNGEERAKGNILERFSAQQFPDLHSELNLSSLELGDSALYFCASSGPGQGDSGNTIYFGEGSWLTVV.

This clonotype was recorded at least ten times. This chain uses TRBV9 with TRBJ2-1, with no clear D. The CDR3 runs 11 residues. CDR1 and CDR2 (germline): SGDLS, YYNGEE. Trimming cost V 3 bases and J 5 bases, with 3 bases left between them. The chain's CDR3 is CASSGHNEQFF. The CDR3 DNA sequence: TGTGCCAGCAGCGGTCACAATGAGCAGTTCTTC. Using reference TRBV9 and TRBJ2-1 for the parts outside the CDR3, the full variable domain is DSGVTQTPKHLITATGQRVTLRCSPRSGDLSVYWYQQSLDQGLQFLIQYYNGEERAKGNILERFSAQQFPDLHSELNLSSLELGDSALYFCASSGHNEQFFGPGTRLTVL.

This clonotype has at least ten counts. The rearrangement links TRBV9 to TRBJ1-4; 7 bases match TRBD1. The junction had 7 bases not matched to a gene; V was cut back by 3 bases and J by 5 bases. The CDR3 is made up of 15 amino acids. Germline lookup yields CDR1 SGDLS and CDR2 YYNGEE. The CDR3 loop reads CASSGQGFSNEKLFF. For the CDR3, the DNA is TGTGCCAGCAGCGGACAGGGATTTTCGAATGAAAAACTGTTTTTT.

The chain has TRBV7-9 and TRBJ2-3, with 9 bases aligning to TRBD2. V was clipped by 6 bases and J by 4 bases; unmatched bases: 5. This CDR3 region has 14 residues. The germline V gene encodes CDR1 SEHNR and CDR2 FQNEAQ (reference sequence). CDR3 residues: CASSFRLAADTQYF. The CDR3 DNA is TGTGCCAGCAGTTTCCGACTAGCGGCAGATACGCAGTATTTT.

About this clonotype itself: A read error may account for a junction end that differs from germline. The chain carries TRBV5-1 and TRBJ2-1; D unclear. The CDR3 is 15 amino acids. CDR1 and CDR2 (germline): SGHRS, YFSETQ. The CDR3 protein is CAGRQATTQNNEQFF. In nucleotides, the CDR3 is TGCGCCGGCAGACAAGCTACGACCCAAAACAATGAGCAGTTCTTC.

This clonotype was recorded at least ten times. The V and J genes are TRBV19 and TRBJ1-4; D possibly corresponds to TRBD1 (6 bases). CDR3 size: 15 residues. Trimming shortened V by 5 bases and J by 4 bases, and 14 bases separated the two germline ends. Germline V gives CDR1 LNHDA, CDR2 SQIVND (reference sequence). The CDR3 nucleotides read TGTGCCAGTAGTTCCAACAGGGCTAATAATGAAAAACTGTTTTTT. Residues: CASSSNRANNEKLFF.